These 15 T cell receptor beta chains originate from one sample sequenced in a study of CD8+CD57+ T cells in acquired aplastic anemia. CDR3 and TCR beta VDJ profiling relied on genomic DNA as the template. TCRdb fed the reads into MiXCR, producing one record per CDR3 protein. The data show about 130,000 distinct CDR3 sequences, 48% seen once. The sequenced material came from sorted CD4+, CD8+, or CD8+CD57+ T cells (not recorded which) from PBMCs. The receptors come from a human donor in good health, serving as a control.

V and J are TRBV29-1 and TRBJ1-2, with 8 bases identical to TRBD1. This CDR3 has 15 amino acids. CDR1 and CDR2 from the germline V gene are SQVTM and ANQGSEA. With V trimmed by 6 bases and J by 3 bases, 12 bases remained unmatched. CDR3 coding DNA: TGCAGCGTGATTATGAAAGGACAGGGAGACTATGGCTACACCTTC. Its protein is CSVIMKGQGDYGYTF.

At least ten counts were recorded for this clonotype. The chain carries TRBV6-2 or TRBV6-3 and TRBJ1-2; D is perhaps TRBD1 (6 bases). The CDR3 runs 16 residues. CDR1 and CDR2 from the germline V gene are MNHEY and SVGEGT. V lost 6 bases, J lost 6 bases, and 23 bases lay in between. The CDR3 reads CASRDTPPGQTDGYTF. The CDR3 bases are TGTGCCAGCAGGGATACCCCGCCGGGACAAACGGATGGCTACACCTTC.

This clonotype was detected a few times. The chain carries TRBV2 and TRBJ1-2; D perhaps matches TRBD1 (6 bases). In germline, CDR1 is SNHLY, CDR2 FYNNEI. V shed 7 bases and J shed 4 bases, with 10 bases lying between them. There are 12 residues in the CDR3. The CDR3 protein is CASINRVYGYTF. CDR3 sequence (DNA): TGTGCCAGCATCAACAGGGTCTATGGCTACACCTTC.

This clonotype has only a few counts. A clone one base away is much larger, so this may be a read error. The rearrangement links TRBV7-2 to TRBJ2-2; D is possibly TRBD2 (5 bases). Looked up from germline, CDR1 is SGHTA and CDR2 is FQGNSA. The CDR3 has 15 residues. CDR3 nucleotide sequence: TGTGCCAGCAGCCCCTTCCTGCCGAACACCGGGGAGCCGTTTTTT. Translation gives CASSPFLPNTGEPFF. The variable domain in full, completed from reference TRBV7-2 and TRBJ2-2, reads GAGVSQSPSNKVTEKGKDVELRCDPISGHTALYWYRQSLGQGLEFLIYFQGNSAPDKSGLPSDRFSAERTGGSVSTLTIQRTQQEDSAVYLCASSPFLPNTGEPFFGEGSRLTVL.

The V and J genes are TRBV28 and TRBJ2-1; D perhaps matches TRBD2 (7 bases). The V and J ends lost 3 bases and 7 bases respectively, with 16 bases between them. CDR1 and CDR2 (germline): MDHEN, SYDVKM. This CDR3 contains 15 residues. The CDR3: CASSFGGPPGNEQFF. The CDR3 coding sequence is TGTGCCAGCAGTTTCGGGGGGCCGCCAGGGAATGAGCAGTTCTTC.

The chain is built from TRBV2 and TRBJ2-5; 10 bases are shared with TRBD2. The CDR3 is 14 amino acids. Germline CDR1 is SNHLY and CDR2 is FYNNEI. CDR3 region: CAVSGGGHQETQYF. The DNA for the CDR3 is TGTGCTGTCAGCGGGGGGGGTCACCAAGAGACCCAGTACTTC.

The chain is built from TRBV7-8 and TRBJ2-1, with 12 positions matching TRBD2. CDR1 SGHVS and CDR2 FQNEAQ come from the germline V gene. This CDR3 spans 15 amino acids. J lost 5 bases, V lost 4 bases, and 3 bases had no gene match. DNA of the CDR3: TGTGCCAGCAGCTATCGGACTAGCGGGGACAATGAGCAGTTCTTC. This codes for CASSYRTSGDNEQFF.

V usage is TRBV20-1 and J usage is TRBJ1-2; D unclear. The V end lost 6 bases, the J end lost 4 bases, and 12 bases lay between the germline ends. The CDR3 extends over 12 amino acids. In germline, CDR1 is DFQATT, CDR2 SNEGSKA (reference sequence). CDR3 residues: CSASSEIYGYTF. CDR3 coding DNA: TGCAGTGCCAGCAGTGAGATCTATGGCTACACCTTC.

The V and J genes are TRBV7-2 and TRBJ2-7, with TRBD2 identical over 7 bases. CDR3 length: 14 amino acids. The germline V gene has CDR1 SGHTA and CDR2 FQGNSA. V shed 1 base, J shed 2 bases, and the junction held 2 bases outside the gene matches. CDR3 nucleotides: TGTGCCAGCAGCTTAGGGGGGGGGACCTACGAGCAGTACTTC. This sequence encodes CASSLGGGTYEQYF.

The chain employs TRBV19 and TRBJ1-1; weak D call: TRBD1 (6 bases). Germline loops: CDR1 LNHDA, CDR2 SQIVND (reference sequence). V was cut by 10 bases and J by 7 bases, with 13 bases left in between. The CDR3 loop spans 11 amino acids. For the CDR3, the DNA is TGTGCCACCTATCAGGGGAGTGAAGCTTTCTTT. It codes for CATYQGSEAFF.

This clonotype was seen only a few times. The genes are TRBV27 and TRBJ1-1; 7 bases are shared with TRBD1. V lost 2 bases, J lost 0 bases, and 15 bases stayed unmatched. The CDR3 contains 19 residues. The germline V gene has CDR1 MNHEY and CDR2 SMNVEV (reference sequence). In DNA, the CDR3 is TGTGCCAGCAGTTTAATCCCTCTTAGGGGGCGGAGGATGAACACTGAAGCTTTCTTT. Its protein product is CASSLIPLRGRRMNTEAFF.

This clonotype was observed many times. The V gene is TRBV20-1, the J gene TRBJ1-1; no clear D gene. Between the trimmed V and J ends, which lost 5 bases and 1 base, there was a span of 5 bases. This CDR3 has 11 residues. From germline, CDR1 is DFQATT and CDR2 SNEGSKA (reference sequence). CDR3 in amino acids: CSAEENTEAFF. The CDR3 nucleotides read TGCAGTGCTGAAGAGAACACTGAAGCTTTCTTT.

This clonotype appeared a single time. This chain connects TRBV19 to TRBJ2-5; D is possibly TRBD1 (5 bases). The length of the CDR3 is 17 residues. The germline V and J ends were trimmed by 4 bases and 0 bases, with 18 bases remaining between them. Germline V lookup: CDR1 LNHDA, CDR2 SQIVND (reference sequence). CDR3 amino acids: CASSTLSSAGYQETQYF. Here the CDR3 DNA reads TGTGCCAGTAGTACCCTCTCGTCGGCAGGGTACCAAGAGACCCAGTACTTC.

This clonotype came up a few times. The V call is TRBV6-5, the J call TRBJ2-2; 8 bases match TRBD1. Losses at the gene ends were 3 bases for V and 0 bases for J; bases not matched to a gene: 3. CDR1 is MNHEY, CDR2 SVGAGI, per germline. The CDR3 totals 16 residues. CDR3 loop: CASSYQDRANTGELFF. The CDR3 DNA reads TGTGCCAGCAGTTATCAGGACAGGGCGAACACCGGGGAGCTGTTTTTT.

The genes are TRBV2 and TRBJ1-4; weak D call: TRBD1 (5 bases). Germline V gives CDR1 SNHLY, CDR2 FYNNEI. The germline V and J ends were trimmed by 2 bases and 6 bases, with 13 bases remaining between them. CDR3 size: 15 residues. This chain's CDR3 is CASSERGVQDEKLFF. DNA of the CDR3: TGTGCCAGCAGTGAAAGAGGCGTACAGGATGAAAAACTGTTTTTT.